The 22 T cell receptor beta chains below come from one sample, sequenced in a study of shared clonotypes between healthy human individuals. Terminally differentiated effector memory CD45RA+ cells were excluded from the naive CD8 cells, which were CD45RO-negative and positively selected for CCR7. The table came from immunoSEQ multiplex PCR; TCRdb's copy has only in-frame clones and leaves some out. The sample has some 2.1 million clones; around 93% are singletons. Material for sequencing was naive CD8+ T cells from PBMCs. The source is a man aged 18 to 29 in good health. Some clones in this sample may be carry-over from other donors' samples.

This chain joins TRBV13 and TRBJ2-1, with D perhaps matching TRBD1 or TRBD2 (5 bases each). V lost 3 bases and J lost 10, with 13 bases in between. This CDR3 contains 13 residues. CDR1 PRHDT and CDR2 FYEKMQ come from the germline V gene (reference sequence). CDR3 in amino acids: CASSFGGGREQFF. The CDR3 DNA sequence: TGTGCCAGCAGCTTCGGTGGGGGTCGGGAGCAGTTCTTC.

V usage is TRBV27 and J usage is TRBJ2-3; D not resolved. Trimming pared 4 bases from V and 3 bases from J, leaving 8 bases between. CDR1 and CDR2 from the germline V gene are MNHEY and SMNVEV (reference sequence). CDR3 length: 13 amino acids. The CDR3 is CASSWIWTDTQYF. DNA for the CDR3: TGTGCCAGCAGTTGGATATGGACAGATACGCAGTATTTT.

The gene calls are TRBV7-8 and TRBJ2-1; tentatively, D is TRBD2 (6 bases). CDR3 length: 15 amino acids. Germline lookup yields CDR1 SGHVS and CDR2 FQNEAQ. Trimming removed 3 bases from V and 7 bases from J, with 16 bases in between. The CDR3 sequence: CASSFQRVVGNEQFF. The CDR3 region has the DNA TGTGCCAGCAGCTTCCAGCGGGTTGTCGGGAATGAGCAGTTCTTC.

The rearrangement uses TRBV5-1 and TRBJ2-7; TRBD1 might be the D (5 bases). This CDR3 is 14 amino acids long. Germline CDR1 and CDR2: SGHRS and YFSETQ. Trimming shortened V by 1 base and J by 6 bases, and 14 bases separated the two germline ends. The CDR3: CASSLIGAWGEQYF. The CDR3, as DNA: TGCGCCAGCAGCTTGATTGGGGCCTGGGGCGAGCAGTACTTC. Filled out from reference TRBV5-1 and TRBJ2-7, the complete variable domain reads KAGVTQTPRYLIKTRGQQVTLSCSPISGHRSVSWYQQTPGQGLQFLFEYFSETQRNKGNFPGRFSGRQFSNSRSEMNVSTLELGDSALYLCASSLIGAWGEQYFGPGTRLTVT.

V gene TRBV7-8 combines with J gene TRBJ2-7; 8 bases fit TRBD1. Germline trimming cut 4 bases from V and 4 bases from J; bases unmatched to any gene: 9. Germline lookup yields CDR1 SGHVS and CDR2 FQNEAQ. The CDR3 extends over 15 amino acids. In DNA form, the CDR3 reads TGTGCCAGCAGCTCCCCAGACAGGGGATGGTACGAGCAGTACTTC. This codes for CASSSPDRGWYEQYF.

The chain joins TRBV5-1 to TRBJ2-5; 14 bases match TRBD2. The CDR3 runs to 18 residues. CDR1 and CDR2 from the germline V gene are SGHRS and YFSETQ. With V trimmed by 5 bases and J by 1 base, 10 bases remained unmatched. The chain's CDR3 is CASSSSSTSGRVQETQYF. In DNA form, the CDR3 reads TGCGCCAGCAGTTCCTCCTCGACTAGCGGGAGGGTCCAAGAGACCCAGTACTTC.

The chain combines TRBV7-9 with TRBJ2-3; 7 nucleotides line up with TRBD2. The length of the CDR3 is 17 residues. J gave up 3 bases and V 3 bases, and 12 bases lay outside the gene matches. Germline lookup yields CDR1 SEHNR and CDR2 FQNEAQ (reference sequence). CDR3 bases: TGTGCCAGCAGCTTCCCCCGCGGGAGAAAAGTGACAGATACGCAGTATTTT. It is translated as CASSFPRGRKVTDTQYF.

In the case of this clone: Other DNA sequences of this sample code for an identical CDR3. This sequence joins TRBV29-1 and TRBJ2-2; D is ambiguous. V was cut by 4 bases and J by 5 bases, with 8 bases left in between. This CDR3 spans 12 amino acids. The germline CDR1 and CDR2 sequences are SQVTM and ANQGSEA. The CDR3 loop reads CSVVAGTGELFF. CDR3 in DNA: TGCAGCGTTGTGGCCGGGACCGGGGAGCTGTTTTTT.

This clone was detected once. The CDR3 loop is CASSPRLAFLSTDTQYF. For the CDR3, the DNA is TGTGCCAGCAGTCCCCGACTAGCGTTCTTATCGACAGATACGCAGTATTTT. The chain recombines TRBV27 with TRBJ2-3; 8 bases are a match to TRBD2. The ends lost 5 bases at V and 3 bases at J; junction bases unmatched: 13. The CDR3 spans 17 residues. Germline V lookup: CDR1 MNHEY, CDR2 SMNVEV (reference sequence).

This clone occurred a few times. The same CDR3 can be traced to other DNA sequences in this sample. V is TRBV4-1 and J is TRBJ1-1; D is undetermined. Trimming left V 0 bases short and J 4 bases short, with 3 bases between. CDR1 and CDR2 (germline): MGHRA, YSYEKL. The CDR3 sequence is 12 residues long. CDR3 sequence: CASSQDRTEAFF. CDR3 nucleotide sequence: TGCGCCAGCAGCCAAGATCGCACTGAAGCTTTCTTT.

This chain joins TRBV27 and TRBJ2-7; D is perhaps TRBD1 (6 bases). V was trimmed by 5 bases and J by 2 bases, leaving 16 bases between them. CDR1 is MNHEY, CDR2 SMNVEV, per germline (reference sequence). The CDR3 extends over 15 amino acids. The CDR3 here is CASSKQGSLAYEQYF. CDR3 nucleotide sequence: TGTGCCAGCAGTAAACAGGGAAGTCTGGCCTACGAGCAGTACTTC.

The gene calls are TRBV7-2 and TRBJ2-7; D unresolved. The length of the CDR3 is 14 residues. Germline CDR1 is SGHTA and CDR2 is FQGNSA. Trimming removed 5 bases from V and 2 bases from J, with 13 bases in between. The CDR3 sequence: CASSPQLRPYEQYF. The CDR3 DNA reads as TGTGCCAGCAGCCCTCAACTAAGACCCTACGAGCAGTACTTC.

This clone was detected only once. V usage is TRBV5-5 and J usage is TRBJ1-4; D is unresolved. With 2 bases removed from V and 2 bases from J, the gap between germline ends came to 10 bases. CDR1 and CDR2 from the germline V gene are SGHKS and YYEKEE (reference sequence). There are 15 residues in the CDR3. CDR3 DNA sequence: TGTGCCAGCAGCTTCATCTCGTGGACTAATGAAAAACTGTTTTTT. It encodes CASSFISWTNEKLFF.

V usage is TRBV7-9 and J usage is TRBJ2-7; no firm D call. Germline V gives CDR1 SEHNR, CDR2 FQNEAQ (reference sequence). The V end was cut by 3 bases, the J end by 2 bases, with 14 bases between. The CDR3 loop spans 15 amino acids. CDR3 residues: CASSFGQVMAYEQYF. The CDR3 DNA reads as TGTGCCAGCAGCTTCGGCCAGGTCATGGCCTACGAGCAGTACTTC.

The CDR3 loop is CASRGGLSYEQYF. Here the CDR3 DNA reads TGTGCCAGCCGCGGGGGGCTCTCCTACGAGCAGTACTTC. The chain combines TRBV5-4 with TRBJ2-7; 8 bases match TRBD2. CDR3 length equals 13 residues. CDR1 is SGHNT, CDR2 YYREEE, per germline (reference sequence). V dropped 7 bases and J dropped 0; count of bases not matched to a gene: 3.

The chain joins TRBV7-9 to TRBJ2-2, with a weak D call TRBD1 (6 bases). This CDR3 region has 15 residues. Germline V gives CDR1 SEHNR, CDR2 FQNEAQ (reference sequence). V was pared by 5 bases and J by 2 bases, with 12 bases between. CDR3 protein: CASSQGQLNTGELFF. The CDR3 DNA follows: TGTGCCAGCAGCCAGGGGCAGCTCAACACCGGGGAGCTGTTTTTT.

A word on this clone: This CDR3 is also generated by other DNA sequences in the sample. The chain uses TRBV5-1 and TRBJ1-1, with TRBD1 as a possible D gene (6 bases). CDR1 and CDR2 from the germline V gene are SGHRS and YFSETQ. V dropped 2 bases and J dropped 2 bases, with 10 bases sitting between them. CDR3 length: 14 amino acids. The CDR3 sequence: CASSFRTENTEAFF. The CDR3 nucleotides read TGCGCCAGCAGCTTTAGGACAGAAAACACTGAAGCTTTCTTT.

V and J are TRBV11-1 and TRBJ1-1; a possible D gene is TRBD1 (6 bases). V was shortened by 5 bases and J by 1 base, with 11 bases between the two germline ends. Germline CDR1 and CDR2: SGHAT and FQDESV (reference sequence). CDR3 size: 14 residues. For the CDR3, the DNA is TGTGCCAGCAGCCAAGGGACAAGGAACACTGAAGCTTTCTTT. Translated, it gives CASSQGTRNTEAFF.

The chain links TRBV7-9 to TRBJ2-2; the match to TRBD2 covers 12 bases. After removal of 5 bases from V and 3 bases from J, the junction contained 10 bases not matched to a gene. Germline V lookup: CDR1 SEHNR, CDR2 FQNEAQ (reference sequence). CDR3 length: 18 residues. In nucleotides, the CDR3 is TGTGCCAGCAGCCCTCTCGGACTAGCGGGATTGGACACCGGGGAGCTGTTTTTT. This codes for CASSPLGLAGLDTGELFF.

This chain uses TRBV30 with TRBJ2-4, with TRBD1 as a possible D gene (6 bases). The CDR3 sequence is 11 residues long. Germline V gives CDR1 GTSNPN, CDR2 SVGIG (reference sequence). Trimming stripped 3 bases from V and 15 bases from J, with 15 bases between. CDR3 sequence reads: CAWRVRTDTYF. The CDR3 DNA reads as TGTGCCTGGAGGGTCCGGACAGACACGTACTTC.

DNA for the CDR3: TGTGCCAGCAGCGACGGGACTCTGGATACGCAGTATTTT. Protein sequence: CASSDGTLDTQYF. V usage is TRBV9 and J usage is TRBJ2-3; a possible D gene is TRBD2 (6 bases). Trimming took 3 bases from V and 6 from J, leaving 11 bases between them. There are 13 residues in the CDR3. Germline V gene data show CDR1 as SGDLS and CDR2 as YYNGEE. The whole variable domain, filled in from reference TRBV9 and TRBJ2-3, reads DSGVTQTPKHLITATGQRVTLRCSPRSGDLSVYWYQQSLDQGLQFLIQYYNGEERAKGNILERFSAQQFPDLHSELNLSSLELGDSALYFCASSDGTLDTQYFGPGTRLTVL.

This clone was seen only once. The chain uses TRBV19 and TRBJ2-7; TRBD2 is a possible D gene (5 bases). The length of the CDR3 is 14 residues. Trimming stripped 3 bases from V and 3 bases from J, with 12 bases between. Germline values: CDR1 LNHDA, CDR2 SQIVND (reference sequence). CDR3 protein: CASSIRRGFYEQYF. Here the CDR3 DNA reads TGTGCCAGTAGTATTAGACGGGGATTCTACGAGCAGTACTTC.